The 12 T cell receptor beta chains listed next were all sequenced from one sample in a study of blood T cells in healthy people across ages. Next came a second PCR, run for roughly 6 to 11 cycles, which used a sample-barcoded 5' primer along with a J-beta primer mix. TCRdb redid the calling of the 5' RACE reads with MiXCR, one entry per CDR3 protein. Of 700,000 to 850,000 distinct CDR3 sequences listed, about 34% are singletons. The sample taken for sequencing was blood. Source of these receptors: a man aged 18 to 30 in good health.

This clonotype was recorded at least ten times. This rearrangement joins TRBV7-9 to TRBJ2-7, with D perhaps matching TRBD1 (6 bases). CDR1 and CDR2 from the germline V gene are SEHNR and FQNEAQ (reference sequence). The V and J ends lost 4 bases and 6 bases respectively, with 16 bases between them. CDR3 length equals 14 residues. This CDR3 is CASSSDSPTSEQYF. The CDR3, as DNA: TGTGCCAGCAGCTCGGACAGTCCTACGAGCGAGCAGTACTTC.

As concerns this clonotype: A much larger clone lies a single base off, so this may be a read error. The CDR3 coding sequence is TGTGCCAGCAGTGTAGGGGCGATCTACGAGCAGTACTTC. Translation: CASSVGAIYEQYF. The chain recombines TRBV12-3 or TRBV12-4 with TRBJ2-5; tentative D call: TRBD1 (5 bases). The DNA end is more similar to TRBJ2-7, so the J call may be wrong. The CDR3 length is 13 residues.

The CDR3 loop is CASSQEGIPTDTQYF. The CDR3 coding sequence is TGCGCCAGCAGCCAAGAAGGCATTCCCACAGATACGCAGTATTTT. V is TRBV4-3 and J is TRBJ2-3, with no clear D. The CDR3 loop spans 15 amino acids. The V end lost 0 bases, the J end lost 2 bases, and 9 bases lay between the germline ends. CDR1 and CDR2 (germline): LGHNA, YSLEER.

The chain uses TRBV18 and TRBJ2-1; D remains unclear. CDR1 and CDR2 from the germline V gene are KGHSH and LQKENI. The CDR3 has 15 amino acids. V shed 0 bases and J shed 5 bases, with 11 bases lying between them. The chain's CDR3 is CASSPPTGLHNEQFF. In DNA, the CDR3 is TGTGCCAGCTCACCACCTACGGGCCTCCACAATGAGCAGTTCTTC.

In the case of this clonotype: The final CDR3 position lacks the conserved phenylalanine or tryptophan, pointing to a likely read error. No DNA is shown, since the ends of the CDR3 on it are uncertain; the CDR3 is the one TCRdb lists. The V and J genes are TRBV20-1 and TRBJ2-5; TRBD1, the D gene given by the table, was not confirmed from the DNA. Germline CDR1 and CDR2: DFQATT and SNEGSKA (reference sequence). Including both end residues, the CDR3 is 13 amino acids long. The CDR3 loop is CSAGDDRGYTFGS.

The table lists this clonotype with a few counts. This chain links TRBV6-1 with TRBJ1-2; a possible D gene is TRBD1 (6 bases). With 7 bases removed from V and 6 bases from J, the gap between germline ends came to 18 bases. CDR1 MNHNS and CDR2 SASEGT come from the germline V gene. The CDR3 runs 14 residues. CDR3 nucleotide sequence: TGTGCCAGCAAGGGGACACATGAGGGGAATGGCTACACCTTC. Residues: CASKGTHEGNGYTF.

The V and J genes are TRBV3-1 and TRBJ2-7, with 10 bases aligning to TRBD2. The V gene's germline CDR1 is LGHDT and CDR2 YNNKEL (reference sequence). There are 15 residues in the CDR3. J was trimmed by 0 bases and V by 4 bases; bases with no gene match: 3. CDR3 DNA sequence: TGTGCCAGCAGCCCCACTAGCGGGGACTCCTACGAGCAGTACTTC. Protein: CASSPTSGDSYEQYF.

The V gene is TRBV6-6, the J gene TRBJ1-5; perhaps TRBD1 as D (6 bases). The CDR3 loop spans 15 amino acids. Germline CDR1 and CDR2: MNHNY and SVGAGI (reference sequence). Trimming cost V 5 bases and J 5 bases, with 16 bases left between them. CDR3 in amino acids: CASSPPQGLDQPQHF. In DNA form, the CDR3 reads TGTGCCAGCAGTCCGCCTCAGGGGTTGGATCAGCCCCAGCATTTT.

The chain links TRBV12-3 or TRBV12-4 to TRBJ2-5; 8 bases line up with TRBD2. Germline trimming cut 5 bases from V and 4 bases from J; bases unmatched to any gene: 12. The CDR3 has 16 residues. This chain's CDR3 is CASSPFGEAGGETQYF. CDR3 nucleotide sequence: TGTGCCAGCAGTCCCTTTGGAGAGGCGGGAGGAGAGACCCAGTACTTC.

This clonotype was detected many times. In nucleotides, the CDR3 is TGTGCCAGCAGTCGGACAGGGCGGACCTACGAGCAGTACTTC. This translates into CASSRTGRTYEQYF. The chain links TRBV25-1 to TRBJ2-7; TRBD1 agrees at 8 bases. With 5 bases clipped from V and 2 bases from J, the junction kept 5 bases outside the gene matches. The V gene's germline CDR1 is MGHDK and CDR2 SYGVNS. This CDR3 is 14 amino acids long.

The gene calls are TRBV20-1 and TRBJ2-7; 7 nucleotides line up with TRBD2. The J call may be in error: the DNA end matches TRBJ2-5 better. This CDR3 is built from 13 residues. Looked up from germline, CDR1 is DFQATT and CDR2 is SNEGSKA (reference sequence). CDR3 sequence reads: CSAKGLGVETQYF. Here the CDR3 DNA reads TGCAGTGCAAAAGGACTAGGTGTGGAGACCCAGTACTTC.

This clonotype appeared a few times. The CDR3 DNA follows: TGCAGTGCTAGAGGTAGCGGGGGGGCCTATGAGCAGTTCTTC. This sequence encodes CSARGSGGAYEQFF. The chain is built from TRBV20-1 and TRBJ2-1; TRBD2 matches at 11 bases. V shed 1 base and J 8 bases; nucleotides not matched to a gene: 4. The CDR3 length is 14 residues. Germline CDR1 reads DFQATT; CDR2 reads SNEGSKA (reference sequence).